This record concerns one T cell receptor (beta chain) sequence. Original data processing: Using reference gene primer amplification, nucleated cell counts were estimated. Measured with immunoSEQ multiplex PCR; TCRdb has only the in-frame clones, and not every one. V, J and clone size are taken as reported in that table, and D and trimming were inferred from the DNA itself. The repertoire holds approximately 240,000 clones, with under 85% as singletons. This record comes from a study of blood T cell repertoires in COVID-19. CDR1 MDHEN and CDR2 SYDVKM come from the germline V gene. The CDR3 totals 15 residues. Trimming pared 4 bases from V and 5 bases from J, leaving 14 bases between.

The TCR comes from a human donor in a cohort sampled during active COVID-19. The gene calls are TRBV28 and TRBJ2-2; weak D call: TRBD2 (6 bases). Sequencing was done on a sample of peripheral blood. The CDR3 DNA sequence: TGTGCCAGCAGTTCGTCGGGAGAGGGGACCGGGGAGCTGTTTTTT. It specifies CASSSSGEGTGELFF.